The clone carrying this T cell receptor (beta chain) was seen repeatedly, ten times or more. In germline, CDR1 is MDHEN, CDR2 SYDVKM. Trimming removed 5 bases at V and 4 bases at J, with 12 bases between. The CDR3 is made up of 15 amino acids. This entry belongs to a study of T cells in Graves' hyperthyroidism and ophthalmopathy. Researchers barred patients who had uncontrolled infection, other autoimmune disease, pregnancy or lactation. Regions amplified from RNA transcripts were the TCR beta CDR3 regions. An initial round of RT-PCR targeting the TCR CDR3 relied on the HTBI primer set. MiXCR, run by TCRdb on the multiplex PCR reads, gives a single entry per CDR3 protein. The sample shows 370,000 or so distinct CDR3 sequences, about 13% of them seen only once.

Sequenced: blood. The receptor was derived from a man younger than 40 with Graves' hyperthyroidism that later progressed to Graves' ophthalmopathy. V is TRBV28 and J is TRBJ1-6; the D gene is possibly TRBD1 (6 bases). The CDR3 nucleotides are TGTGCCAGCAGTGTCGGACAGAGATATAATTCACCCCTCCACTTT. Protein product: CASSVGQRYNSPLHF.